This section outlines one T cell receptor beta chain sequence together with its context. The data are from a study of blood T cell repertoires in COVID-19. Study at large: COVID-19 samples, acute and convalescent, were from the United States, Italy and Spain.

V was pared by 4 bases and J by 4 bases, with 17 bases between. The V gene's germline CDR1 is SGDLS and CDR2 YYNGEE. The CDR3 consists of 15 residues. Here immunoSEQ multiplex PCR was the method, and the copy in TCRdb shows in-frame clones only, minus some. The repertoire holds roughly 50,000 clones, with approximately 91% as singletons. The J gene is TRBJ1-1, the V gene TRBV9; D remains unclear. Input material: peripheral blood. The source of this sequence is a woman in her sixties with active COVID-19. The CDR3 here is CASSSDDMVSTEAFF. The CDR3 DNA follows: TGTGCCAGCAGCTCAGACGACATGGTCAGCACTGAAGCTTTCTTT.